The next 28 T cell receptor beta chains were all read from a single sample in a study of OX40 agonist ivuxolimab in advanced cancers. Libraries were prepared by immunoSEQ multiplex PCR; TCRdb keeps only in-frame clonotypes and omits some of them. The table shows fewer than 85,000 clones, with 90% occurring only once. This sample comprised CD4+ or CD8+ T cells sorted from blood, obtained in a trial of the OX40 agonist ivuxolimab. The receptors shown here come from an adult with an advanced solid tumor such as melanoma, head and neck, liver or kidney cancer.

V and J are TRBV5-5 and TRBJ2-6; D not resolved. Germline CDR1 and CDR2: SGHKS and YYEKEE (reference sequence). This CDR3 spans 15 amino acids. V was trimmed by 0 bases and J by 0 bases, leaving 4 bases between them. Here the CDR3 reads CASSLDSSGANVLTF. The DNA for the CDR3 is TGTGCCAGCAGCTTGGACAGCTCTGGGGCCAACGTCCTGACTTTC.

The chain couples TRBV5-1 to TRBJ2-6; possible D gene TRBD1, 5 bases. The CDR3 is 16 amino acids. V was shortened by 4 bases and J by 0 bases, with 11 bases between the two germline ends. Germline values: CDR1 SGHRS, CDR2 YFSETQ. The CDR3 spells CASSLQGGSGANVLTF. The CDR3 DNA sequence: TGCGCCAGCAGCCTCCAGGGTGGCTCTGGGGCCAACGTCCTGACTTTC.

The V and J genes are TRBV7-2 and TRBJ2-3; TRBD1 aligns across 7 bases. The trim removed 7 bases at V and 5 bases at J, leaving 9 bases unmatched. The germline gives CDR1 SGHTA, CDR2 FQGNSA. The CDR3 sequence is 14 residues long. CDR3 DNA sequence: TGTGCCAGCAAGATAGGGAGACAGGGAGATACGCAGTATTTT. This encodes CASKIGRQGDTQYF.

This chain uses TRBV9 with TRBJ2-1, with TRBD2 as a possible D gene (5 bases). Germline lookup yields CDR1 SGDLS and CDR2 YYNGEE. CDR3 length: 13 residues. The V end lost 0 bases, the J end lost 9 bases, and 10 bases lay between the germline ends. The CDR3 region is CASSVDGVAEQFF. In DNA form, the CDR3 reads TGTGCCAGCAGCGTAGACGGGGTGGCTGAGCAGTTCTTC.

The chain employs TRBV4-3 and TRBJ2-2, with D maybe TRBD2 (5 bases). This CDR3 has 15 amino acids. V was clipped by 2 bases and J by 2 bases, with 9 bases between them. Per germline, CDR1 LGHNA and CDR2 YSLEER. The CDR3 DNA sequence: TGCGCCAGCAGCCAATCGGGGATCAACACCGGGGAGCTGTTTTTT. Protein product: CASSQSGINTGELFF.

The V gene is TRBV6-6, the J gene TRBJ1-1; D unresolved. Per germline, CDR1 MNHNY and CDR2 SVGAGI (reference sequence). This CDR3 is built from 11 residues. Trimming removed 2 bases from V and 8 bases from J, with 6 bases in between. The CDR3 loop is CASSYGKEAFF. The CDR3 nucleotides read TGTGCCAGCAGTTACGGGAAAGAAGCTTTCTTT.

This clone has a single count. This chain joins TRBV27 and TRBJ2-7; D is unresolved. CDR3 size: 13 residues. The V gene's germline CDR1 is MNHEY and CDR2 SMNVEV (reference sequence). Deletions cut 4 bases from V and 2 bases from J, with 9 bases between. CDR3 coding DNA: TGTGCCAGCAGTTCTCGGACCACCTACGAGCAGTACTTC. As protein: CASSSRTTYEQYF.

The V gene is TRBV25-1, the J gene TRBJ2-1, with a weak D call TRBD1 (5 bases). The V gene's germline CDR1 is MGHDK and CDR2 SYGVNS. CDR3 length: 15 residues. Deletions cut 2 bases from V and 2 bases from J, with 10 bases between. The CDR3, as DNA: TGTGCCAGCAGTGAACTGCAGGGTACCTACAATGAGCAGTTCTTC. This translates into CASSELQGTYNEQFF.

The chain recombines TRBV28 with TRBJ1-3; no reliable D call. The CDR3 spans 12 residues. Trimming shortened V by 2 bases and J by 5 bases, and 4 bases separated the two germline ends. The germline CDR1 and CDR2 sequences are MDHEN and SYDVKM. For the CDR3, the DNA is TGTGCCAGCAGTTTAATCCGAAACACCATATATTTT. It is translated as CASSLIRNTIYF.

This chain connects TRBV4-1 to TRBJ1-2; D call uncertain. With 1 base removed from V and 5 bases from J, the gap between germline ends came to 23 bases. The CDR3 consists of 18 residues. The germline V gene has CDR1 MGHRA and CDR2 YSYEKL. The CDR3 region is CASSQGNGRAAKHYGYTF. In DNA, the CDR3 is TGCGCCAGCAGCCAAGGCAACGGACGCGCCGCTAAACATTATGGCTACACCTTC.

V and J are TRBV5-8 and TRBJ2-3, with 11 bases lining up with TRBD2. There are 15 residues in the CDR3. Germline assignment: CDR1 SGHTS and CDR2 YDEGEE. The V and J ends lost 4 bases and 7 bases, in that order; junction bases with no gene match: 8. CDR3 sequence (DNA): TGTGCCAGCAGCCCTAGACTAGCGGGACACTATACGCAGTATTTT. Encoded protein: CASSPRLAGHYTQYF.

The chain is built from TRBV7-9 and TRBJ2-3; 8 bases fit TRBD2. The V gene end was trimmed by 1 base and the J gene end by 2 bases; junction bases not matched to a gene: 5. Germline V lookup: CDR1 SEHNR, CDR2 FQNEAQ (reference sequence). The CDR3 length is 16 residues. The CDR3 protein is CASSLGAGELTDTQYF. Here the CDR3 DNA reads TGTGCCAGCAGCTTAGGAGCGGGAGAGCTCACAGATACGCAGTATTTT.

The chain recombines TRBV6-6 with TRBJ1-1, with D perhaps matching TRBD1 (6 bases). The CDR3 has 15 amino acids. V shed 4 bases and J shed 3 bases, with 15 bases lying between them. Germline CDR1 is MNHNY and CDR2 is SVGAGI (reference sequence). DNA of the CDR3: TGTGCCAGCAGTTCCGGGGCCAAGGGGGACACTGAAGCTTTCTTT. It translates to CASSSGAKGDTEAFF.

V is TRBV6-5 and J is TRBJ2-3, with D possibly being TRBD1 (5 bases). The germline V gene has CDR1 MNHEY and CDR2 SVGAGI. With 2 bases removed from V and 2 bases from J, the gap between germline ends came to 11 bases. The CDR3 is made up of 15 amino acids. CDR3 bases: TGTGCCAGCAGTTACCAGGCAGGGTACACAGATACGCAGTATTTT. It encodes CASSYQAGYTDTQYF.

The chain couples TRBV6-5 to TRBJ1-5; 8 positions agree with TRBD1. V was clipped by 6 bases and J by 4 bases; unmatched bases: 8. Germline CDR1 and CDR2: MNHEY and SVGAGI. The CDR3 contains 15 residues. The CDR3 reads CASRTDRGGNQPQHF. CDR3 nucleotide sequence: TGTGCCAGCAGAACAGACAGGGGTGGAAATCAGCCCCAGCATTTT.

Here the CDR3 DNA reads TGTGCCAGCAGGCTACAGGGAGAGGTGACCGGGGAGCTGTTTTTT. Its protein is CASRLQGEVTGELFF. The J gene is TRBJ2-2, the V gene TRBV2, with D possibly being TRBD1 (6 bases). V gave up 6 bases and J gave up 5 bases, with 16 bases separating them. This CDR3 is 15 amino acids long. Germline lookup yields CDR1 SNHLY and CDR2 FYNNEI.

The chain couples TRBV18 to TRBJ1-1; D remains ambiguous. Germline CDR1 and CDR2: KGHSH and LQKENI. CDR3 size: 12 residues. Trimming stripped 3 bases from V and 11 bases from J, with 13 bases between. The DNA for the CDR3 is TGTGCCAGCTCACCCCTTGGAGCAGAGGCTTTCTTT. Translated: CASSPLGAEAFF.

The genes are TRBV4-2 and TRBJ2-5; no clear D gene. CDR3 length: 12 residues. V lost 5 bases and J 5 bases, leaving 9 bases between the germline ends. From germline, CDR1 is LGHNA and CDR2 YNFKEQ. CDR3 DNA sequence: TGTGCCAGCAGCAGGACCGGGGAGACCCAGTACTTC. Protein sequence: CASSRTGETQYF.

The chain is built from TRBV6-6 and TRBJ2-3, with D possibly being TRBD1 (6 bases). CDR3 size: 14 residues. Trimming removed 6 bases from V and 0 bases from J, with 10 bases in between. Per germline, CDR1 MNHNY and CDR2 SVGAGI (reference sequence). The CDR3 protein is CASSPDRSTDTQYF. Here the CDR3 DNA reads TGTGCCAGCAGCCCCGACAGGAGCACAGATACGCAGTATTTT.

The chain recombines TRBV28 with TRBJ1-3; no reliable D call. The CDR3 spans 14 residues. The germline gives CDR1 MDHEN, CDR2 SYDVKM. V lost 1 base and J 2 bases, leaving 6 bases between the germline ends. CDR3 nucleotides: TGTGCCAGCAGTTTATCAAAGCCTGGAAACACCATATATTTT. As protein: CASSLSKPGNTIYF.

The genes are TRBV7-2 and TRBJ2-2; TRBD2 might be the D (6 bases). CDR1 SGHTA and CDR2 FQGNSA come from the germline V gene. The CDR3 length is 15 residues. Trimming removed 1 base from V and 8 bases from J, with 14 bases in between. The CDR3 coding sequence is TGTGCCAGCAGCTTAGGGCTAGCGTTTTTAGGGGAGCTGTTTTTT. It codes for CASSLGLAFLGELFF.

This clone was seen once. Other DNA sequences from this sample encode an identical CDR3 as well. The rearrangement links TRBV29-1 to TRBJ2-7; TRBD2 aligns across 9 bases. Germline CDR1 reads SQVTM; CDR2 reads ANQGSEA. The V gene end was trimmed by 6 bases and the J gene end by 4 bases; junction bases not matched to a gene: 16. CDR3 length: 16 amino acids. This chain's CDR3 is CSVSGQGGGGAYEQYF. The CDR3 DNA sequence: TGCAGCGTCTCAGGCCAGGGGGGCGGGGGGGCATACGAGCAGTACTTC.

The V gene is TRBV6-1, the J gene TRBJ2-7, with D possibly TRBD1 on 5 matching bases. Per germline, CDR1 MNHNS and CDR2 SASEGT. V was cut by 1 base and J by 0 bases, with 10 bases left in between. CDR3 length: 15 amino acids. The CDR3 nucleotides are TGTGCCAGCAGTGAAGAAGGGGCAAGCTCCTACGAGCAGTACTTC. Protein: CASSEEGASSYEQYF.

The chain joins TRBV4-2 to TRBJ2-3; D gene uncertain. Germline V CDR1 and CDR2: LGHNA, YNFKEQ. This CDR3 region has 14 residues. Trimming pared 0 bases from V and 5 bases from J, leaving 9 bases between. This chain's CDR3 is CASSQDGRGDTQYF. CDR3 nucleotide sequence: TGTGCCAGCAGCCAAGATGGTCGAGGAGATACGCAGTATTTT.

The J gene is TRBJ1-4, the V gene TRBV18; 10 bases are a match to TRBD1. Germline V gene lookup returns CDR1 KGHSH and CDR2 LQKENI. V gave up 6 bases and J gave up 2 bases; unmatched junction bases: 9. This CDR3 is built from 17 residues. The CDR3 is CASSPGQGKSTNEKLFF. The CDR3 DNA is TGTGCCAGCTCCCCGGGACAGGGGAAGTCGACTAATGAAAAACTGTTTTTT. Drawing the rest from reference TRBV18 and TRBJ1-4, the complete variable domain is NAGVMQNPRHLVRRRGQEARLRCSPMKGHSHVYWYRQLPEEGLKFMVYLQKENIIDESGMPKERFSAEFPKEGPSILRIQQVVRGDSAAYFCASSPGQGKSTNEKLFFGSGTQLSVL.

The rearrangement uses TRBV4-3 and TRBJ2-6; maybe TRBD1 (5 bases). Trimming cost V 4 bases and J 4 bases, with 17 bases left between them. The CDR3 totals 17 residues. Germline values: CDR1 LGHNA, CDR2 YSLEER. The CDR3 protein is CASSLNTDSKGANVLTF. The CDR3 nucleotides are TGCGCCAGCAGCCTGAATACAGACAGTAAGGGGGCCAACGTCCTGACTTTC.

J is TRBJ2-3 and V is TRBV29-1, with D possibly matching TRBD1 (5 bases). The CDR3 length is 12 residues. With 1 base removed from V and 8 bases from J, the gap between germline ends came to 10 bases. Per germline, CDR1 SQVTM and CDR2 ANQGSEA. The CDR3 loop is CSVEGTGFTQYF. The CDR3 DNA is TGCAGCGTTGAAGGCACAGGCTTTACGCAGTATTTT.

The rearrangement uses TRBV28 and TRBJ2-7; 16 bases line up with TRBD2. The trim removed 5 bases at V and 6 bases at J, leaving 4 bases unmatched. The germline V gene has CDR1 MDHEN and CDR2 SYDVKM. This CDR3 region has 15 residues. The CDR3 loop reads CASSPGTSGRGEQYF. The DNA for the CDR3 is TGTGCCAGCAGTCCAGGGACTAGCGGGAGGGGCGAGCAGTACTTC.